This T cell receptor (beta chain) was identified in a study of T-cell reconstitution after alpha-beta-depleted transplantation in children. The CDR3 length is 18 residues. From germline, CDR1 is LGHDT and CDR2 YNNKEL (reference sequence). J lost 1 base, V lost 4 bases, and 12 bases had no gene match. This clonotype was seen more than once but under ten times. Researchers prepared the TCRbeta library using unique molecular identifiers, the study reports. One entry per CDR3 protein, called by TCRdb with MiXCR from the PCR reads. The sample lists under 300,000 distinct CDR3 sequences, under 14% occurring once.

The rearrangement links TRBV3-1 to TRBJ2-5; 10 bases fit TRBD2. This material consisted of peripheral blood, taken 180 days after TCRalphabeta/CD19-depleted stem cell transplant. This TCR came from a male patient aged 2 to 9 who had a stem cell transplant for chronic granulomatous disease, so the T cells may come from the graft donor. This chain's CDR3 is CASSRTLTSGRIQETQYF. Here the CDR3 DNA reads TGTGCCAGCAGCCGAACCTTGACTAGCGGGCGAATCCAAGAGACCCAGTACTTC.